Below, one TCR beta chain is given with its context. Its specific antigen is unknown. The sample holds no much larger clone one base away, and base qualities are not on file. The immunoSEQ multiplex PCR assay was used to amplify the TCRB and TCRAD loci from a standardized amount of quality-controlled genomic DNA. The amplicons spanned the V(D)J region and were long enough to cover the CDR3 and allow V and J genes to be identified. Amplicon sequencing was performed on an Illumina platform through the commercial immunoSEQ service. The authors processed their data as follows. Primer bias and sequencing errors were corrected using previously described methods, and TCRAD and TCRB definitions followed the IMGT database. Analysis of the repertoires was done with immunoSEQ Analyzer 3.0 and VDJTools and included basic statistics, V/J segment usage, diversity estimates, rarefaction and pairwise overlap. Diversity was estimated using the Chao1, ChaoE, Efron-Thisted, Shannon and inverse Simpson indices, and was also estimated on datasets down-sampled to the size of the smallest sample. Repertoire overlap was determined by strict matching of CDR3 nucleotide sequence, V gene and J gene, and Jaccard-based multidimensional scaling clustering was applied. TCRdb took over this immuneACCESS table, retaining in-frame rearrangements with V and J assigned. Such tables are incomplete; in checked studies, under half of the missing clones stem from an unresolved V gene, and the remainder is unexplained. That table furnishes V, J and clone size, whereas the DNA furnished D and trimming. In all, the sample holds more than 70,000 clones, and approximately 96% of those were seen once. Under 0.035% of the sample rests with the top ten.

Relative to germline, V is 4 bases shorter and J is 2 bases shorter, with 14 bases between their ends. From a lookup of the germline V gene (reference sequence), CDR1 and CDR2 are SGHNT and YYREEE. The CDR3 sequence holds 15 residues, the cysteine and phenylalanine included. Left in the record is the CDR3 DNA by itself, 45 bases read in frame from the first base. The data derive from a study of human thymus T cells (TCRdb year 2020). Regarding the complete study: The study characterized TCR alpha and beta repertoires from under ten infant thymus samples and a few related peripheral blood samples. Donor ages ranged from roughly 6 to 244 days, and the cohort comprised roughly six male and a couple of female infants. Overall study results and their limits: According to the related research, thymic TCR repertoires were highly overlapping among unrelated individuals. Usage of V and J gene segments appeared to be biased in both the thymic and the peripheral blood repertoires. Thymus samples yielded on average approximately 860,000 unique TCRB clonotypes, compared with roughly 92,000 from blood samples.

Thymus tissue was collected as surgical resects that were removed during corrective cardiac surgery. Immunologically healthy infants undergoing open corrective cardiac surgery for congenital heart defects in Finland were used as donors. Thymocytes were freed from the tissue by mechanical means and kept at -70 degrees C as pellets of about 8.5-34 million cells. A QIAsymphony instrument was used to extract genomic DNA from the frozen cell pellets. The rearrangement joined TRBV5-4 to TRBJ2-3, with the D segment identity uncertain. The clonotype was recovered from a boy younger than two with a congenital heart defect but otherwise immunologically healthy. The sample consisted of thymus tissue. CDR3 sequence: CASSLIRTSTDTQYF. The DNA sequence reads TGTGCCAGCAGCCTCATCCGGACCTCCACAGATACGCAGTATTTT.